The rows below give T cell receptor beta chains drawn from one sample of a study of PD-1 blockade in classical Hodgkin lymphoma. TCRdb's copy holds only in-frame clones and misses some; the assay was immunoSEQ multiplex PCR. The sample contains 50,000 to 65,000 clones, approximately 90% of which appear only once. The sequencing used peripheral blood mononuclear cells (PBMCs), collected before the second cycle of nivolumab. The receptors shown here come from a human donor with classical Hodgkin lymphoma. The conserved cysteine and the conserved F or W are not part of the CDR3 here.

TRBV9 ASSVASLADQETQY
TRBV2 ASKILTSGPNEQF
TRBV10-3 AISDPLGRGALSGTQY
TRBV21-1 ASSKELGVYEQY
TRBV6-5 ASSYSGSVEAF
TRBV6-4 ASSDSMDLPYEQY
TRBV9 ASSVYQGSGELF
TRBV2 ASSRTGDFSTIY
TRBV6-5 ASSYAQGVVEQY
TRBV9 ASSGEGRETQY
TRBV28 ASSQNRQGNNEQY
TRBV5-4 ASSRITLTIVNEAF
TRBV11-3 ASSSTNQGRPYYNQPQH